The clone carrying this T cell receptor beta chain is a singleton in its sample. CDR3 length: 16 residues. V lost 3 bases and J lost 3; bases outside the gene matches: 12. CDR1 SQVTM and CDR2 ANQGSEA come from the germline V gene. Libraries were prepared by immunoSEQ multiplex PCR; TCRdb keeps only in-frame clonotypes and omits some of them. The sample includes approximately 460,000 clones, approximately 71% of them seen just once. This specimen belongs to a study of shared clonotypes between healthy human individuals. V and J are TRBV29-1 and TRBJ2-7; 9 positions agree with TRBD1. This sequence originates from a woman aged 40 to 49 in good health. Some clones in this sample may be carry-over from other donors' samples. Specimen: PBMCs. This CDR3 is CSVELSGTGLFYEQYF. The CDR3 bases are TGCAGCGTTGAGCTATCCGGGACAGGGTTATTCTACGAGCAGTACTTC.